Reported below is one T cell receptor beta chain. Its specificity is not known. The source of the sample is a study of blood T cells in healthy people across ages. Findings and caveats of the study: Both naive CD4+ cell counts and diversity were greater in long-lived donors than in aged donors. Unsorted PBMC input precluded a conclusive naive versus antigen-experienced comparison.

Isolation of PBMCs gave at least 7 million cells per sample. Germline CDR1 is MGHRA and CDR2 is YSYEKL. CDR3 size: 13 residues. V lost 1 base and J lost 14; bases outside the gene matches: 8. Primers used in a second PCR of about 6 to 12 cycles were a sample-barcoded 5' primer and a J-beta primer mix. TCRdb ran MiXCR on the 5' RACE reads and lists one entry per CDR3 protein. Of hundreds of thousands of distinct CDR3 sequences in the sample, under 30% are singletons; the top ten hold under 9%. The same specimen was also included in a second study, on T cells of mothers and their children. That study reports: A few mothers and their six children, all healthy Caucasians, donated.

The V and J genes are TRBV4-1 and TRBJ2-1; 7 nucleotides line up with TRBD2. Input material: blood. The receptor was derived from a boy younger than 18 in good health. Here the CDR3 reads CASSQVASGVEFF. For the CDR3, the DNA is TGCGCCAGCAGCCAAGTGGCTAGCGGCGTGGAGTTCTTC.